This is a list of T cell receptor beta chains from one sample in a study of CD8 T cells in ankylosing spondylitis. TCRdb reanalysed the 5' RACE reads using MiXCR and keeps one entry per CDR3 protein. The table has some 300,000 distinct CDR3 sequences, less than 25% seen once. The sequenced material came from blood, either unsorted or a sorted T cell fraction (not recorded which). These receptors were collected from a female donor with ankylosing spondylitis or in good health (not recorded which). The CDR3 runs from the conserved cysteine through the conserved F or W. Each record gives: CDR3 protein, CDR3 DNA, V gene, D gene, clone size, J gene. A D gene is named only where the DNA matches it firmly. The size of a clone is reported for some rows only, either as once, few or many, or as a class for expanded clones.

CDR3aa: CASSYSMTRGVNYGYTF
CDR3nt: TGTGCCAGCAGTTACTCGATGACGCGGGGAGTTAACTATGGCTACACCTTC
v_gene: TRBV6-5
d_gene: NA
abundance: NA
j_gene: TRBJ1-2

CDR3aa: CASSQGSSYNEQFF
CDR3nt: TGTGCCAGCAGCCAGGGGAGCTCCTACAATGAGCAGTTCTTC
v_gene: TRBV3-1
d_gene: NA
abundance: NA
j_gene: TRBJ2-1

CDR3aa: CASSFFAGGQETQYF
CDR3nt: TGTGCCAGCAGCTTCTTCGCGGGAGGCCAAGAGACCCAGTACTTC
v_gene: TRBV7-6
d_gene: TRBD2
abundance: NA
j_gene: TRBJ2-5

CDR3aa: CASSVGAGVYETQYF
CDR3nt: TGTGCCAGCAGCGTAGGAGCGGGAGTATACGAGACCCAGTACTTC
v_gene: TRBV9
d_gene: TRBD2
abundance: NA
j_gene: TRBJ2-5

CDR3aa: CASSFQQAKIF
CDR3nt: TGTGCCAGCAGTTTCCAACAAGCGAAGATCTTT
v_gene: TRBV12-3/TRBV12-4
d_gene: NA
abundance: few
j_gene: TRBJ1-1

CDR3aa: CASTAGWYGYTF
CDR3nt: TGTGCCAGCACCGCGGGGTGGTATGGCTACACCTTC
v_gene: TRBV12-3/TRBV12-4
d_gene: NA
abundance: NA
j_gene: TRBJ1-2

CDR3aa: CASSLAETSGIQGDTQYF
CDR3nt: TGTGCCAGCAGTTTAGCGGAGACTAGCGGTATTCAAGGTGATACGCAGTATTTT
v_gene: TRBV11-1
d_gene: TRBD2
abundance: few
j_gene: TRBJ2-3

CDR3aa: CASSSPLLAEYNEQFF
CDR3nt: TGTGCCAGCAGTAGCCCGTTACTAGCAGAATACAATGAGCAGTTCTTC
v_gene: TRBV12-3/TRBV12-4
d_gene: NA
abundance: many
j_gene: TRBJ2-1

CDR3aa: CASSRRTQETQYF
CDR3nt: TGTGCCAGCAGCCGTAGAACGCAAGAGACCCAGTACTTC
v_gene: TRBV7-2
d_gene: NA
abundance: few
j_gene: TRBJ2-5

CDR3aa: CATSIDGTPYNEQFF
CDR3nt: TGTGCCACCAGCATCGACGGCACGCCCTACAATGAGCAGTTCTTC
v_gene: TRBV15
d_gene: NA
abundance: many
j_gene: TRBJ2-1

CDR3aa: CASSPTGYTEAFF
CDR3nt: TGTGCCAGCAGTCCGACAGGGTATACTGAAGCTTTCTTT
v_gene: TRBV12-3/TRBV12-4
d_gene: TRBD1
abundance: many
j_gene: TRBJ1-1

CDR3aa: CASSQDDRGTGYTF
CDR3nt: TGTGCCAGCAGCCAAGATGACAGGGGAACCGGCTACACCTTC
v_gene: TRBV4-2
d_gene: TRBD1
abundance: few
j_gene: TRBJ1-2

CDR3aa: CASSPPRLEGSYEQYF
CDR3nt: TGTGCCAGCTCACCACCCCGGCTGGAGGGGTCCTACGAGCAGTACTTC
v_gene: TRBV18
d_gene: NA
abundance: NA
j_gene: TRBJ2-7

CDR3aa: CSGRKTTDTQYF
CDR3nt: TGCAGTGGGAGAAAGACCACAGATACGCAGTATTTT
v_gene: TRBV20-1
d_gene: NA
abundance: NA
j_gene: TRBJ2-3

CDR3aa: CSARRPLIRAYEQYF
CDR3nt: TGCAGTGCTAGACGACCCCTTATCCGAGCCTACGAGCAGTACTTC
v_gene: TRBV20-1
d_gene: NA
abundance: NA
j_gene: TRBJ2-7

CDR3aa: CASSSRQAQVSGANVLTF
CDR3nt: TGCGCCAGCAGCTCCAGACAGGCTCAGGTCTCTGGGGCCAACGTCCTGACTTTC
v_gene: TRBV5-1
d_gene: NA
abundance: many
j_gene: TRBJ2-6

CDR3aa: CASSQTENNEQFF
CDR3nt: TGTGCCAGCAGCCAGACTGAGAATAATGAGCAGTTCTTC
v_gene: TRBV12-3/TRBV12-4
d_gene: NA
abundance: many
j_gene: TRBJ2-1

CDR3aa: CASSFEGGYYGYTF
CDR3nt: TGTGCCAGCAGCTTCGAGGGAGGTTACTATGGCTACACCTTC
v_gene: TRBV7-2
d_gene: NA
abundance: NA
j_gene: TRBJ1-2

CDR3aa: CASTPWVTKAYNEQFF
CDR3nt: TGTGCCAGCACCCCCTGGGTCACTAAGGCTTACAATGAGCAGTTCTTC
v_gene: TRBV12-3/TRBV12-4
d_gene: NA
abundance: many
j_gene: TRBJ2-1

CDR3aa: CASSSPGLAGVEAKNIQYF
CDR3nt: TGTGCCAGCAGTTCGCCGGGACTAGCGGGAGTGGAAGCCAAAAACATTCAGTACTTC
v_gene: TRBV6-2/TRBV6-3
d_gene: TRBD2
abundance: few
j_gene: TRBJ2-4

CDR3aa: CASSREREESPLHF
CDR3nt: TGTGCCAGCAGCCGAGAGCGGGAGGAATCACCCCTCCACTTT
v_gene: TRBV7-9
d_gene: NA
abundance: many
j_gene: TRBJ1-6

CDR3aa: CASENRLGYSETQYF
CDR3nt: TGTGCCAGCGAAAATAGACTAGGCTATTCGGAGACCCAGTACTTC
v_gene: TRBV7-9
d_gene: NA
abundance: NA
j_gene: TRBJ2-5

CDR3aa: CSARAVSREQYF
CDR3nt: TGCAGCGCCCGGGCGGTCAGTCGAGAGCAGTACTTC
v_gene: TRBV29-1
d_gene: NA
abundance: few
j_gene: TRBJ2-7

CDR3aa: CASSGGPGRANVLTF
CDR3nt: TGTGCCAGCAGCGGGGGGCCTGGTAGGGCCAACGTCCTGACTTTC
v_gene: TRBV13
d_gene: NA
abundance: NA
j_gene: TRBJ2-6

CDR3aa: CASSAAQFGGTQYF
CDR3nt: TGTGCCAGCAGTGCCGCTCAGTTCGGGGGGACCCAGTACTTC
v_gene: TRBV6-1
d_gene: NA
abundance: NA
j_gene: TRBJ2-5

CDR3aa: CASSLVAPLHNEQFF
CDR3nt: TGTGCCAGCAGCTTAGTTGCTCCACTCCACAATGAGCAGTTCTTC
v_gene: TRBV11-2
d_gene: NA
abundance: few
j_gene: TRBJ2-1

CDR3aa: CASSPRSSYGPFF
CDR3nt: TGTGCCAGCAGCCCCCGATCTAGTTATGGTCCCTTCTTC
v_gene: TRBV11-2
d_gene: NA
abundance: NA
j_gene: TRBJ2-1

CDR3aa: CARSSPNSYEQYF
CDR3nt: TGTGCCAGGAGCTCTCCAAACAGCTACGAGCAGTACTTC
v_gene: TRBV7-2
d_gene: NA
abundance: NA
j_gene: TRBJ2-7

CDR3aa: CASSLWRTTKDAEAFF
CDR3nt: TGTGCCAGCAGCTTGTGGCGAACGACCAAGGATGCTGAAGCTTTCTTT
v_gene: TRBV5-6
d_gene: NA
abundance: NA
j_gene: TRBJ1-1

CDR3aa: CSVVKRTSGGYNEQFF
CDR3nt: TGCAGCGTAGTAAAAAGGACTAGCGGGGGCTACAATGAGCAGTTCTTC
v_gene: TRBV29-1
d_gene: TRBD2
abundance: NA
j_gene: TRBJ2-1

CDR3aa: CSAQVGSFTEAFF
CDR3nt: TGCAGCGCCCAGGTGGGGTCATTCACTGAAGCTTTCTTT
v_gene: TRBV29-1
d_gene: NA
abundance: NA
j_gene: TRBJ1-1

CDR3aa: CASSLQGGNEQFF
CDR3nt: TGTGCCAGCAGTTTACAGGGCGGCAATGAGCAGTTCTTC
v_gene: TRBV27
d_gene: NA
abundance: few
j_gene: TRBJ2-1

CDR3aa: CASSLPGQYNEQFF
CDR3nt: TGTGCCAGCAGTTTACCGGGACAATACAATGAGCAGTTCTTC
v_gene: TRBV28
d_gene: NA
abundance: NA
j_gene: TRBJ2-1

CDR3aa: CASSYYDRGNSPLHF
CDR3nt: TGTGCCAGCAGTTACTATGACAGGGGTAATTCACCCCTCCACTTT
v_gene: TRBV6-5
d_gene: TRBD1
abundance: NA
j_gene: TRBJ1-6

CDR3aa: CATRQGARFSGRTDTQYF
CDR3nt: TGCGCCACCCGACAGGGGGCGAGATTTAGCGGGAGAACAGATACGCAGTATTTT
v_gene: TRBV10-2
d_gene: NA
abundance: many
j_gene: TRBJ2-3

CDR3aa: CASSLRPLEGGNEKLFF
CDR3nt: TGCGCCAGCAGCTTGCGTCCATTGGAAGGCGGTAATGAAAAACTGTTTTTT
v_gene: TRBV5-1
d_gene: NA
abundance: few
j_gene: TRBJ1-4

CDR3aa: CASSQAGELTDTQYF
CDR3nt: TGCGCCAGCAGCCAAGCTGGCGAACTCACAGATACGCAGTATTTT
v_gene: TRBV4-3
d_gene: NA
abundance: many
j_gene: TRBJ2-3

CDR3aa: CASNSPAAVSSYEQYF
CDR3nt: TGCGCCAGCAACAGCCCAGCCGCAGTTAGCTCCTACGAGCAGTACTTC
v_gene: TRBV4-1
d_gene: NA
abundance: NA
j_gene: TRBJ2-7

CDR3aa: CASKPGLAPSYEQYF
CDR3nt: TGCGCCAGCAAACCCGGACTAGCGCCTTCCTACGAGCAGTACTTC
v_gene: TRBV5-1
d_gene: TRBD2
abundance: NA
j_gene: TRBJ2-7

CDR3aa: CSAQRRSSYNEQFF
CDR3nt: TGCAGTGCCCAGCGGAGAAGCTCCTACAATGAGCAGTTCTTC
v_gene: TRBV20-1
d_gene: NA
abundance: few
j_gene: TRBJ2-1

CDR3aa: CASARSTNEKLFF
CDR3nt: TGTGCCAGCGCGAGGTCAACTAATGAAAAACTGTTTTTT
v_gene: TRBV7-3
d_gene: NA
abundance: NA
j_gene: TRBJ1-4

CDR3aa: CASSAGTQTNTIYF
CDR3nt: TGTGCCAGCAGTGCAGGGACACAGACGAACACCATATATTTT
v_gene: TRBV2
d_gene: NA
abundance: NA
j_gene: TRBJ1-3

CDR3aa: CASSVAQSPYEQYF
CDR3nt: TGTGCCAGCAGCGTAGCTCAGAGCCCCTACGAGCAGTACTTC
v_gene: TRBV9
d_gene: NA
abundance: few
j_gene: TRBJ2-7

CDR3aa: CASSLRVAVNTGELFF
CDR3nt: TGCGCCAGCAGCTTGCGGGTAGCGGTTAACACCGGGGAGCTGTTTTTT
v_gene: TRBV5-1
d_gene: NA
abundance: few
j_gene: TRBJ2-2

CDR3aa: CASSLDRTAYNEQFF
CDR3nt: TGTGCCAGCAGCTTGGATCGGACAGCTTACAATGAGCAGTTCTTC
v_gene: TRBV7-3
d_gene: NA
abundance: once
j_gene: TRBJ2-1

CDR3aa: CSPSPQDTVGDYEQYF
CDR3nt: TGCAGCCCCTCCCCCCAGGACACCGTAGGGGACTACGAGCAGTACTTC
v_gene: TRBV20-1
d_gene: NA
abundance: NA
j_gene: TRBJ2-7

CDR3aa: CASSQERGPKGRTQYF
CDR3nt: TGCGCCAGCAGTCAAGAGAGGGGCCCCAAAGGGAGAACGCAGTATTTT
v_gene: TRBV23-1
d_gene: NA
abundance: NA
j_gene: TRBJ2-3

CDR3aa: CASTLQGTMNQPQHF
CDR3nt: TGTGCCAGTACCTTACAGGGGACGATGAATCAGCCCCAGCATTTT
v_gene: TRBV19
d_gene: TRBD1
abundance: NA
j_gene: TRBJ1-5

CDR3aa: CASSPLSYNEQFF
CDR3nt: TGCGCCAGCAGCCCGTTATCCTACAATGAGCAGTTCTTC
v_gene: TRBV5-1
d_gene: NA
abundance: many
j_gene: TRBJ2-1

CDR3aa: CASSDMKAEAFF
CDR3nt: TGTGCCAGCAGTGACATGAAGGCTGAAGCTTTCTTT
v_gene: TRBV25-1
d_gene: NA
abundance: NA
j_gene: TRBJ1-1

CDR3aa: CASSLFHSPGELFF
CDR3nt: TGTGCCAGCAGCTTGTTCCATAGCCCCGGGGAGCTGTTTTTT
v_gene: TRBV5-5
d_gene: NA
abundance: NA
j_gene: TRBJ2-2

CDR3aa: CASSEGFRYTF
CDR3nt: TGTGCCAGCAGTGAGGGATTTCGCTACACCTTC
v_gene: TRBV25-1
d_gene: NA
abundance: NA
j_gene: TRBJ1-2